The 9 T cell receptor beta chains given below trace back to one sample, sequenced in a study of blood T cells in healthy people across ages. PCR was performed a second time for roughly 7 to 11 cycles using a sample-barcoded 5' primer and a J-beta primer mix. TCRdb used MiXCR to reprocess the 5' RACE reads, holding one entry per CDR3 protein. This table has fewer than 1,000,000 distinct CDR3 sequences, about 47% appearing once. The sequencing input was blood. The receptors were gathered from a man older than 75 in good health.

This clonotype was observed many times. This sequence joins TRBV29-1 and TRBJ2-1; no clear D. Looked up from germline, CDR1 is SQVTM and CDR2 is ANQGSEA. CDR3 length: 12 residues. V was cut by 3 bases and J by 2 bases, with 5 bases left in between. In DNA, the CDR3 is TGCAGCGTTGACATCCCCTACAATGAGCAGTTCTTC. Its protein product is CSVDIPYNEQFF.

This rearrangement joins TRBV25-1 to TRBJ1-5, with D possibly matching TRBD1 (5 bases). Deletions cut 3 bases from V and 0 bases from J, with 9 bases between. The germline V gene has CDR1 MGHDK and CDR2 SYGVNS. The CDR3 consists of 15 residues. This CDR3 is CASSETDPSNQPQHF. CDR3 nucleotides: TGTGCCAGCAGTGAGACAGACCCTAGCAATCAGCCCCAGCATTTT.

This rearrangement joins TRBV30 to TRBJ1-1; D is possibly TRBD1 (6 bases). Germline assignment: CDR1 GTSNPN and CDR2 SVGIG (reference sequence). The CDR3 has 12 residues. The V gene lost 3 bases and the J gene lost 8 bases, with 13 bases spanning the gap. CDR3 bases: TGTGCCTGGAGGTCCCAGGGGATAGAAGCTTTCTTT. Protein product: CAWRSQGIEAFF.

The genes are TRBV7-3 and TRBJ1-1; D is uncertain. This CDR3 has 13 amino acids. V shed 5 bases and J shed 5 bases, with 12 bases lying between them. Germline V gene lookup returns CDR1 SGHTA and CDR2 FQGTGA. The CDR3 DNA is TGTGCCAGCAGCCAAGAAGCCGGGACTGAAGCTTTCTTT. It encodes CASSQEAGTEAFF. Looking up the rest from reference TRBV7-3 and TRBJ1-1 gives the full variable domain: GAGVSQTPSNKVTEKGKYVELRCDPISGHTALYWYRQSLGQGPEFLIYFQGTGAADDSGLPNDRFFAVRPEGSVSTLKIQRTERGDSAVYLCASSQEAGTEAFFGQGTRLTVV.

The rearrangement joins TRBV4-1 to TRBJ2-1; D is unclear. The length of the CDR3 is 11 residues. V was clipped by 0 bases and J by 10 bases, with 4 bases between them. CDR1 MGHRA and CDR2 YSYEKL come from the germline V gene. The CDR3 protein is CASSQDREQFF. Written as DNA, the CDR3 is TGCGCCAGCAGCCAAGATAGGGAGCAGTTCTTC.

CDR3 sequence reads: CASSPELGARKFF. The DNA of the CDR3 is TGTGCCAGCAGCCCCGAACTAGGGGCTAGGAAGTTCTTC. This chain connects TRBV14 to TRBJ2-1, with D perhaps given as TRBD1 or TRBD2 (5 bases each). The CDR3 length is 13 residues. Germline V lookup: CDR1 SGHDN, CDR2 FVKESK. Between the trimmed V and J ends, which lost 4 bases and 14 bases, there was a span of 18 bases.

This clonotype was seen ten or more times. The CDR3 bases are TGTGCCAGCAGCCTCCGGACTAGCGGGAAAAAACGCTTCTCCTACGAGCAGTACTTC. Amino acids: CASSLRTSGKKRFSYEQYF. V gene TRBV4-2 combines with J gene TRBJ2-7; 12 bases map to TRBD2. CDR3 length: 19 residues. CDR1 LGHNA and CDR2 YNFKEQ come from the germline V gene. V gave up 4 bases and J gave up 0 bases; unmatched junction bases: 13.

This chain links TRBV20-1 with TRBJ2-2, with a tentative D call TRBD1 (5 bases). The germline V gene encodes CDR1 DFQATT and CDR2 SNEGSKA (reference sequence). This CDR3 comprises 15 residues. The V end was cut by 0 bases, the J end by 0 bases, with 8 bases between. The CDR3 loop reads CSARERGSNTGELFF. DNA for the CDR3: TGCAGTGCTAGAGAAAGGGGTTCGAACACCGGGGAGCTGTTTTTT.

This clonotype showed up many times. CDR3: CASSSSDGSLNEQFF. In DNA form, the CDR3 reads TGTGCCAGCAGCTCCTCTGACGGGAGCCTCAATGAGCAGTTCTTC. V is TRBV7-2 and J is TRBJ2-1, with a possible D match to TRBD2 (6 bases). The V gene's germline CDR1 is SGHTA and CDR2 FQGNSA. The CDR3 has 15 amino acids. Trimming cost V 4 bases and J 6 bases, with 16 bases left between them. Combining the CDR3 with reference TRBV7-2 and TRBJ2-1 gives the whole variable domain GAGVSQSPSNKVTEKGKDVELRCDPISGHTALYWYRQSLGQGLEFLIYFQGNSAPDKSGLPSDRFSAERTGGSVSTLTIQRTQQEDSAVYLCASSSSDGSLNEQFFGPGTRLTVL.